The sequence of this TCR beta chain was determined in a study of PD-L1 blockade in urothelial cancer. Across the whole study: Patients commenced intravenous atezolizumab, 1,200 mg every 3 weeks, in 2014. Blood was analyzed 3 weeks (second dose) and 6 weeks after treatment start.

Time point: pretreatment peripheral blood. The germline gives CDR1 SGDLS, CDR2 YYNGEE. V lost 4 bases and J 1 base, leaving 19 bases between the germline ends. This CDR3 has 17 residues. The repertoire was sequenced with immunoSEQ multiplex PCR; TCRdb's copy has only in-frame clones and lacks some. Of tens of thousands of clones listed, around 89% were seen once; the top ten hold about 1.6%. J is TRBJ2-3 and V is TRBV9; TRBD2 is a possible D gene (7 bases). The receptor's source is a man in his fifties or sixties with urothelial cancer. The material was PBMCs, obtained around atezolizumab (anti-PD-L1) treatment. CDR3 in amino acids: CASSQRGGGMGTDTQYF. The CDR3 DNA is TGTGCCAGCAGCCAGAGGGGGGGCGGGATGGGCACAGATACGCAGTATTTT. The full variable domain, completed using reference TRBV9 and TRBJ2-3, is DSGVTQTPKHLITATGQRVTLRCSPRSGDLSVYWYQQSLDQGLQFLIQYYNGEERAKGNILERFSAQQFPDLHSELNLSSLELGDSALYFCASSQRGGGMGTDTQYFGPGTRLTVL.